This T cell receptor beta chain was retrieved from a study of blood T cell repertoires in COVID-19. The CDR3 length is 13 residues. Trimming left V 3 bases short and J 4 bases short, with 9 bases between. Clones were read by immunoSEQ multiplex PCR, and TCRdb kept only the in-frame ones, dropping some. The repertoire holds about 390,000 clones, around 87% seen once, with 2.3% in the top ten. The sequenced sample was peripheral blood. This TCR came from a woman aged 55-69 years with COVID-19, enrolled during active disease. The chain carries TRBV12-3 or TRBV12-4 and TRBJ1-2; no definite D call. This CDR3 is CASSLAQSYGYTF. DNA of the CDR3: TGTGCCAGCAGTTTGGCACAGAGCTATGGCTACACCTTC.